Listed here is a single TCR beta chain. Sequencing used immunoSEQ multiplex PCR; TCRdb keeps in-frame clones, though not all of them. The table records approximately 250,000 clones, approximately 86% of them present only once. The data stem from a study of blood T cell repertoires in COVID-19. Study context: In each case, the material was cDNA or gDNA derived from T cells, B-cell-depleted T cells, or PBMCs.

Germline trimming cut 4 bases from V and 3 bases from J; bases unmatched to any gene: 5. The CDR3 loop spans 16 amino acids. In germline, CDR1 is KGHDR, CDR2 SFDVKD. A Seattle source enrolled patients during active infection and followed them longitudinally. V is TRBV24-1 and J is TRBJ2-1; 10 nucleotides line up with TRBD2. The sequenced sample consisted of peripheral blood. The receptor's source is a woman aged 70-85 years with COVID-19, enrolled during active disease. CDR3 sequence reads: CATSDSTSGVYNEQFF. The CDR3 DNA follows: TGTGCCACCAGTGACAGTACTAGCGGGGTCTACAATGAGCAGTTCTTC.